The clone carrying this T cell receptor beta chain was counted a few times. Its target is unknown. TCRdb re-analysed the RT-PCR reads in MiXCR, keeping a single row per CDR3 protein. The sample contains 700,000 to 900,000 distinct CDR3 sequences, over 20% of which appear only once. The entry originates in a study of response to subunit inactivated influenza vaccine. Study results and limitations: The authors proposed limited new T cell recruitment per seasonal influenza vaccination.

V lost 2 bases, J lost 5 bases, and 3 bases stayed unmatched. The CDR3 has 13 residues. CDR1 DFQATT and CDR2 SNEGSKA come from the germline V gene (reference sequence). The chain is built from TRBV20-1 and TRBJ2-7; TRBD1 matches 10 bases. This clonotype was obtained from a man between 45 and 60 years old who received an inactivated influenza vaccine. Sequencing was performed on PBMCs from blood, taken more than 4 days after vaccination. CDR3 in amino acids: CSARKDRGDEQYF. CDR3 bases: TGCAGTGCTAGAAAGGACAGGGGGGACGAGCAGTACTTC.